This T cell receptor (beta chain) was documented in a study of OX40 agonist ivuxolimab in advanced cancers. Turning to the study itself: The treatment was a fully human IgG2 OX40 agonist, ivuxolimab. Patients receiving dose escalation had hepatocellular carcinoma, melanoma, renal cell or head and neck cancer. Study-level points and caveats: Specificity for antigen went undetermined in the expanded peripheral T cells.

The method was immunoSEQ multiplex PCR; TCRdb's version includes in-frame clones alone and lacks a portion of them. The profile shows just over 90,000 clones, 94% of them singletons. The CDR3 is 12 amino acids. Trimming stripped 5 bases from V and 5 bases from J, with 8 bases between. Germline V gene data show CDR1 as SEHNR and CDR2 as FQNEAQ (reference sequence). Comments on this clone: Its antigen is still unknown.

The origin of this receptor is an adult with an advanced solid tumor such as melanoma, head and neck, liver or kidney cancer. This specimen was CD4+ or CD8+ T cells sorted from blood, taken in a trial of the OX40 agonist ivuxolimab. The rearrangement uses TRBV7-9 and TRBJ2-3; D is undetermined. CDR3 in amino acids: CASSPLEDTQYF. The CDR3 nucleotides read TGTGCCAGCAGCCCGTTAGAAGATACGCAGTATTTT.